A single T cell receptor beta chain is shown here with its context. The conserved phenylalanine or tryptophan normally closing the CDR3 is absent here, so this likely arose from a read error. The DNA is omitted, as the CDR3 cannot be located on it reliably, and the CDR3 follows TCRdb's listing. This record comes from a study of T-cell memory formation after mild COVID-19. One entry per CDR3 protein results from TCRdb running MiXCR on the 5' RACE reads. This table has roughly 450,000 distinct CDR3 sequences, over 15% appearing once. The TCR was taken from a man younger than 35 who had mild COVID-19 (a few samples of this study predate the infection). Cell type and time point are not known. The specimen sequenced was PBMCs or a T cell subset sorted from them (not recorded which).

This CDR3 is CASSSYMR. The gene calls are TRBV5-4 and TRBJ1-1. Termini included, the CDR3 measures 8 amino acids. The germline gives CDR1 SGHNT, CDR2 YYREEE (reference sequence).